The clone carrying this T cell receptor beta chain was observed at least ten times. The source of the sample is a study of human T cells and chemical hapten exposure. Background on the study: Across samples, TCR yields varied, mostly owing to small differences in pooled library volumes.

The CDR3 is 12 amino acids. Trimming took off 11 bases at V and 4 bases at J, with 14 bases between the two ends. CDR1 MNHEY and CDR2 SMNVEV come from the germline V gene (reference sequence). Within the library, unique molecular identifiers were attached to each individual cDNA molecule. In the authors' methods: Sample TCR counts, which ranged from roughly 23,224 to 750,000, had a median of around 93,000. Using its own MiXCR run on the 5' RACE reads, TCRdb lists one record per CDR3 protein. The V and J calls follow TCRdb's processing rather than the paper's. The sample carries 130,000 or so distinct CDR3 sequences, around 4% recorded once. It was from unfractionated whole blood that total RNA was extracted.

V usage is TRBV27 and J usage is TRBJ1-2; possibly TRBD1 for D (5 bases). The sequence came from a female donor in good health. The DNA of the CDR3 is TGTGCCGGCAAACGGGGGACCTATGGCTACACCTTC. It codes for CAGKRGTYGYTF.